The subject of this entry is one T cell receptor (beta chain). Germline CDR1 is SGHNT and CDR2 is YENEEA. Between the trimmed V and J ends, which lost 1 base and 4 bases, there was a span of 12 bases. The CDR3 spans 15 residues. This sample stems from a study of preoperative IRX-2 immunotherapy in early breast cancer. As to treatment: preoperative locoregional IRX-2 cytokine immunotherapy. TCRdb keeps only in-frame clones here, not all; method: immunoSEQ multiplex PCR. The table has under 40,000 clones, around 92% seen once; the top ten hold around 1.6%. The specimen was tumor tissue, collected after IRX-2 immunotherapy. The sequence was obtained from a human donor with breast cancer. The rearrangement links TRBV11-3 to TRBJ2-3; D is perhaps TRBD1 or TRBD2 (6 bases each). CDR3 DNA sequence: TGTGCCAGCAGCTTAGGGGGGGCGAGGGCAGATACGCAGTATTTT. Translated, it gives CASSLGGARADTQYF.